Listed below are T cell receptor beta chains from one sample, sequenced in a study of identical twins. TCRdb reprocessed the 5' RACE reads with MiXCR, giving one entry per CDR3 protein. This table has 420,000 or so distinct CDR3 sequences, roughly 18% appearing once. Sample: naive T cells sorted from blood. Receptors were obtained from a man in his fifties in good health. CDR3s include the opening cysteine and the closing phenylalanine or tryptophan. Fields, in order: V gene, D gene, J gene, clone size, CDR3 DNA, CDR3 protein. The D gene is left open where the match is weak. Rows give clone size only sometimes, using once, few, many, or a class for an expanded clone.

v_call: TRBV10-3
d_call: TRBD1
j_call: TRBJ1-5
clone_size: NA
cdr3_nt: TGTGCCATCAGCGTCGGGACAGTCAATCAGCCCCAGCATTTT
cdr3_aa: CAISVGTVNQPQHF

v_call: TRBV10-2
d_call: TRBD1
j_call: TRBJ2-7
clone_size: NA
cdr3_nt: TGTGCCAGCAGCGCCGGGACAGGGGCGACCTACGAGCAGTACTTC
cdr3_aa: CASSAGTGATYEQYF

v_call: TRBV5-1
d_call: NA
j_call: TRBJ2-1
clone_size: NA
cdr3_nt: TGCGCCAGCAGCTCAACTATAGTAACGTCGTACGATGAGCAGTTCTTC
cdr3_aa: CASSSTIVTSYDEQFF

v_call: TRBV29-1
d_call: NA
j_call: TRBJ2-1
clone_size: few
cdr3_nt: TGCAGCGTTGAGGACCTCGACCGGGGTGAGCAGTTCTTC
cdr3_aa: CSVEDLDRGEQFF

v_call: TRBV4-3
d_call: NA
j_call: TRBJ2-2
clone_size: NA
cdr3_nt: TGCGCCAGCAGCCAAGTAGTGGCAGGAGCGGACACCGGGGAGCTGTTTTTT
cdr3_aa: CASSQVVAGADTGELFF

v_call: TRBV13
d_call: NA
j_call: TRBJ1-6
clone_size: few
cdr3_nt: TGTGCCAGCAGAAGGAGTCTCGGGAGCTCCTATAATTCACCCCTCCACTTT
cdr3_aa: CASRRSLGSSYNSPLHF

v_call: TRBV20-1
d_call: TRBD1
j_call: TRBJ1-1
clone_size: many
cdr3_nt: TGCAGTGCTAGGTCGGGGACAGCATTGAACACTGAAGCTTTCTTT
cdr3_aa: CSARSGTALNTEAFF

v_call: TRBV4-3
d_call: TRBD2
j_call: TRBJ2-7
clone_size: many
cdr3_nt: TGCGCCAGCAGCCAAGTACGAGCGGGGTTCTACGAGCAGTACTTC
cdr3_aa: CASSQVRAGFYEQYF

v_call: TRBV4-3
d_call: NA
j_call: TRBJ1-2
clone_size: once
cdr3_nt: TGCGCCAGCAGCCACGATTTTGTGGTCAGAGGGGGCTACACCTTC
cdr3_aa: CASSHDFVVRGGYTF

v_call: TRBV28
d_call: TRBD1
j_call: TRBJ2-7
clone_size: few
cdr3_nt: TGTGCCAGCAGTCTCGACAGGGATTCCCCGAACTACGAGCAGTACTTC
cdr3_aa: CASSLDRDSPNYEQYF

v_call: TRBV24-1
d_call: NA
j_call: TRBJ1-5
clone_size: NA
cdr3_nt: TGTGCCACCAATGGAACCGGGACACAGCCCCAGCATTTT
cdr3_aa: CATNGTGTQPQHF

v_call: TRBV20-1
d_call: NA
j_call: TRBJ1-5
clone_size: NA
cdr3_nt: TGCAGTGTCACACCACCAACAGGGTTCAATCAGCCCCAGCATTTT
cdr3_aa: CSVTPPTGFNQPQHF

v_call: TRBV7-1
d_call: TRBD2
j_call: TRBJ2-1
clone_size: NA
cdr3_nt: TGTGCCAGCAGCTCAGCGGGTAAAGGGCTAGCGGGAGGGCCGGGGTCCTACAATGAGCAGTTCTTC
cdr3_aa: CASSSAGKGLAGGPGSYNEQFF

v_call: TRBV28
d_call: NA
j_call: TRBJ2-7
clone_size: NA
cdr3_nt: TGTGCCAGCACCGGGCAGAGCCCAAACTTCTACGAGCAGTACTTC
cdr3_aa: CASTGQSPNFYEQYF

v_call: TRBV7-8
d_call: NA
j_call: TRBJ1-1
clone_size: NA
cdr3_nt: TGTGCCAGCAGCATCGGAGCTACTCTGAACACTGAAGCTTTCTTT
cdr3_aa: CASSIGATLNTEAFF

v_call: TRBV5-1
d_call: TRBD1
j_call: TRBJ1-1
clone_size: many
cdr3_nt: TGCGCCAGCAGAACCGGGACAGGGGTTCCTGAAGCTTTCTTT
cdr3_aa: CASRTGTGVPEAFF

v_call: TRBV23-1
d_call: NA
j_call: TRBJ2-2
clone_size: NA
cdr3_nt: NA
cdr3_aa: CASTARAATARTPGSCFF

v_call: TRBV29-1
d_call: NA
j_call: TRBJ2-3
clone_size: NA
cdr3_nt: TGCAGCGTTGATCGATACGAGGCAGATACGCAGTATTTT
cdr3_aa: CSVDRYEADTQYF

v_call: TRBV25-1
d_call: NA
j_call: TRBJ1-2
clone_size: NA
cdr3_nt: TGTGCCAGCAGCCTGCCAGGGTACAACTATGGCTACACCTTC
cdr3_aa: CASSLPGYNYGYTF

v_call: TRBV6-2/TRBV6-3
d_call: NA
j_call: TRBJ2-3
clone_size: NA
cdr3_nt: TGTGCCAGCATGCAGGTCGCGGGATCGGGTACGCAGTATTTT
cdr3_aa: CASMQVAGSGTQYF

v_call: TRBV4-3
d_call: NA
j_call: TRBJ1-5
clone_size: few
cdr3_nt: TGCGCCAGCAGCCAAGGTTCGAGCGGGCCCCAGCATTTT
cdr3_aa: CASSQGSSGPQHF

v_call: TRBV6-2/TRBV6-3
d_call: NA
j_call: TRBJ2-1
clone_size: few
cdr3_nt: TGTGCCAGCAGTTATCTGTCTAGTCGGAGCAATGAGCAGTTCTTC
cdr3_aa: CASSYLSSRSNEQFF

v_call: TRBV9
d_call: TRBD1
j_call: TRBJ1-2
clone_size: NA
cdr3_nt: TGTGCCAGCAGCGGGCACAGGGGGAGAAACTATGGCTACACCTTC
cdr3_aa: CASSGHRGRNYGYTF

v_call: TRBV7-2
d_call: TRBD1
j_call: TRBJ1-5
clone_size: few
cdr3_nt: TGTGCCAGCAGCTCGGACAGGGTTAAGCCCCAGCATTTT
cdr3_aa: CASSSDRVKPQHF

v_call: TRBV7-2
d_call: NA
j_call: TRBJ2-3
clone_size: NA
cdr3_nt: TGTGCCAGCAGCTTATCGGTGGGGGATACGCAGTATTTT
cdr3_aa: CASSLSVGDTQYF

v_call: TRBV20-1
d_call: NA
j_call: TRBJ1-4
clone_size: NA
cdr3_nt: TGCAGTGCTAGAGATAGGGGCGGCAGTGCAACTAATGAAAAACTGTTTTTT
cdr3_aa: CSARDRGGSATNEKLFF

v_call: TRBV28
d_call: TRBD1
j_call: TRBJ1-1
clone_size: NA
cdr3_nt: TGTGCCAGCAGATCGACAGGGAGGTTGGGGATGAACACTGAAGCTTTCTTT
cdr3_aa: CASRSTGRLGMNTEAFF

v_call: TRBV25-1
d_call: TRBD2
j_call: TRBJ2-1
clone_size: NA
cdr3_nt: TGTGCCAGCAGTACCCGAGCGGGATCATACAATGAGCAGTTCTTC
cdr3_aa: CASSTRAGSYNEQFF

v_call: TRBV28
d_call: NA
j_call: TRBJ2-7
clone_size: NA
cdr3_nt: TGTGCCAGCGGGTTGGTGGGAGAGCAGTACTTC
cdr3_aa: CASGLVGEQYF

v_call: TRBV6-2/TRBV6-3
d_call: NA
j_call: TRBJ2-3
clone_size: many
cdr3_nt: TGTGCCAGCAGTTCCCTCGACAGCACAGATACGCAGTATTTT
cdr3_aa: CASSSLDSTDTQYF

v_call: TRBV5-5
d_call: NA
j_call: TRBJ2-1
clone_size: many
cdr3_nt: TGTGCCAGCAGCCGCAGGGACAATGAGCAGTTCTTC
cdr3_aa: CASSRRDNEQFF

v_call: TRBV20-1
d_call: NA
j_call: TRBJ2-7
clone_size: many
cdr3_nt: TGCAGTGCAGGCGGGGTCTCAGGACCCTACGAGCAGTACTTC
cdr3_aa: CSAGGVSGPYEQYF

v_call: TRBV9
d_call: NA
j_call: TRBJ2-6
clone_size: NA
cdr3_nt: TGTGCCAGCAGCCGGGACACCGCGAAATCTGGGGCCAACGTCCTGACTTTC
cdr3_aa: CASSRDTAKSGANVLTF

v_call: TRBV7-9
d_call: NA
j_call: TRBJ1-1
clone_size: many
cdr3_nt: TGTGCCAGCAGCCAGAAAACCTGGACAGCGAACACTGAAGCTTTCTTT
cdr3_aa: CASSQKTWTANTEAFF

v_call: TRBV19
d_call: TRBD2
j_call: TRBJ2-2
clone_size: NA
cdr3_nt: TGTGCCAGTAACGGGAGGCTAGCGGGAGCCGGGGAGCTGTTTTTT
cdr3_aa: CASNGRLAGAGELFF

v_call: TRBV9
d_call: TRBD2
j_call: TRBJ2-1
clone_size: few
cdr3_nt: TGTGCCAGCAGCGTCTCGACTAGCCTAATTTACAATGAGCAGTTCTTC
cdr3_aa: CASSVSTSLIYNEQFF

v_call: TRBV29-1
d_call: TRBD2
j_call: TRBJ2-1
clone_size: many
cdr3_nt: TGCAGCGTTCGGACTAGCGGGAACAATGAGCAGTTCTTC
cdr3_aa: CSVRTSGNNEQFF

v_call: TRBV10-3
d_call: NA
j_call: TRBJ2-7
clone_size: NA
cdr3_nt: TGTGCCATCAGACCCAGCGGAAACTCCTACGAGCAGTACTTC
cdr3_aa: CAIRPSGNSYEQYF

v_call: TRBV5-1
d_call: TRBD1
j_call: TRBJ2-7
clone_size: NA
cdr3_nt: TGCGCCAGCAGCTCCTCGGGACAGGGGGCCACCGAGCAGTACTTC
cdr3_aa: CASSSSGQGATEQYF

v_call: TRBV5-1
d_call: TRBD1
j_call: TRBJ2-7
clone_size: NA
cdr3_nt: TGCGCCAGCAGCTTAGAGAAGGGGGCCTCCGAGCAGTACTTC
cdr3_aa: CASSLEKGASEQYF

v_call: TRBV27
d_call: TRBD1
j_call: TRBJ1-5
clone_size: NA
cdr3_nt: TGTGCCAGCAGTTTAAGGGGCCACCAGGGGGGCAATCAGCCCCAGCATTTT
cdr3_aa: CASSLRGHQGGNQPQHF

v_call: TRBV9
d_call: NA
j_call: TRBJ1-3
clone_size: few
cdr3_nt: TGTGCCAGCAGCCTAAGAGAGACAGGAACTGGAAACACCATATATTTT
cdr3_aa: CASSLRETGTGNTIYF

v_call: TRBV6-2/TRBV6-3
d_call: NA
j_call: TRBJ2-7
clone_size: NA
cdr3_nt: TGTGCCAGCAGTCCCACAGGACGGAGGGAGCAGTACTTC
cdr3_aa: CASSPTGRREQYF

v_call: TRBV5-1
d_call: NA
j_call: TRBJ2-7
clone_size: NA
cdr3_nt: TGCGCCAGCAGCTTGGAGGACGGCTTGGAGCAGTACTTC
cdr3_aa: CASSLEDGLEQYF

v_call: TRBV7-8
d_call: TRBD1
j_call: TRBJ2-1
clone_size: once
cdr3_nt: TGTGCCAGCAGCTTGGACAGGGGGGGCAATGAGCAGTTCTTC
cdr3_aa: CASSLDRGGNEQFF

v_call: TRBV5-6
d_call: TRBD2
j_call: TRBJ2-5
clone_size: many
cdr3_nt: TGTGCCAGCACCAACCCGGGGCTAGCGGGAGGGCCCGGAGAGACCCAGTACTTC
cdr3_aa: CASTNPGLAGGPGETQYF

v_call: TRBV12-3/TRBV12-4
d_call: NA
j_call: TRBJ2-7
clone_size: many
cdr3_nt: TGTGCCAGCACCTCGGCAGGGGGGCTACGAGAGCAGTACTTC
cdr3_aa: CASTSAGGLREQYF

v_call: TRBV20-1
d_call: NA
j_call: TRBJ2-3
clone_size: NA
cdr3_nt: TGCAGTGCTAGTTGGGGGGCCAGAGGGTGGACTAGCACAGATACGCAGTATTTT
cdr3_aa: CSASWGARGWTSTDTQYF

v_call: TRBV7-9
d_call: NA
j_call: TRBJ2-7
clone_size: NA
cdr3_nt: TGTGCCAGCAGCTCGACAGTGCTTTCCTACGAGCAGTACTTC
cdr3_aa: CASSSTVLSYEQYF

v_call: TRBV20-1
d_call: NA
j_call: TRBJ2-2
clone_size: NA
cdr3_nt: TGCAGTGCTAGAGATCAGGCCAGGGCTACCGGGGAGCTGTTTTTT
cdr3_aa: CSARDQARATGELFF